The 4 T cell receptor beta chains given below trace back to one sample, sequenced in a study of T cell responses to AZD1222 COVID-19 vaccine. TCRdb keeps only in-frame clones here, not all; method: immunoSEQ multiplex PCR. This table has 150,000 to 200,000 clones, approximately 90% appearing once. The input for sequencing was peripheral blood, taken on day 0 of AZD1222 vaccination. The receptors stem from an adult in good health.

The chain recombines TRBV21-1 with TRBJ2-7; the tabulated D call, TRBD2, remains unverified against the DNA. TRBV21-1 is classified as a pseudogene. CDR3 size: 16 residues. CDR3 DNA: TGTGCCAGCAGCAAGCCCTTCGGAGGCAGTATTGTCGAGCAGTACTTC. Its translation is CASSKPFGGSIVEQYF.

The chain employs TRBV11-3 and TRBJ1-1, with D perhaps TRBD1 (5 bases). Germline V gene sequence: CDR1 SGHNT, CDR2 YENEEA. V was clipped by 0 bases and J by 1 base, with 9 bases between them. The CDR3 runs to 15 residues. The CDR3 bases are TGTGCCAGCAGCTTAGAAGGGGTCGGGAACACTGAAGCTTTCTTT. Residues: CASSLEGVGNTEAFF.

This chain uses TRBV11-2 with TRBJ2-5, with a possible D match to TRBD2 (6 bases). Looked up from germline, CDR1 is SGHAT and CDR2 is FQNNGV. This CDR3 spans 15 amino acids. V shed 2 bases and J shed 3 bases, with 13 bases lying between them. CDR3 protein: CASSLFAGSKETQYF. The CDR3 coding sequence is TGTGCCAGCAGCTTATTCGCGGGAAGCAAAGAGACCCAGTACTTC.

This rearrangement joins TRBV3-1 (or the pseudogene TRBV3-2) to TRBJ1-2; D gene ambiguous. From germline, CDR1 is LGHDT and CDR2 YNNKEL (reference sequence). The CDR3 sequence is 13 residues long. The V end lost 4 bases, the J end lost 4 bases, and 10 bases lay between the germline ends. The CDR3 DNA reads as TGTGCCAGCAGCCGCCGGGAAGTCTATGGCTACACCTTC. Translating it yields CASSRREVYGYTF.